Each of the 7 T cell receptor beta chains below was sequenced from the same sample in a study of shared clonotypes between healthy human individuals. TCRdb keeps only in-frame clones here, not all; method: immunoSEQ multiplex PCR. The sample lists 450,000 to 500,000 clones; approximately 82% were seen once. The sample taken for sequencing was PBMCs. The receptor set was obtained from a woman between 35 and 50 years old in good health. Some clones in this sample may be carry-over from other donors' samples.

This clone was observed many times. The same CDR3 can be traced to other DNA sequences in this sample. This chain connects TRBV5-1 to TRBJ1-1; no definite D call. Looked up from germline, CDR1 is SGHRS and CDR2 is YFSETQ. V dropped 0 bases and J dropped 1 base, with 7 bases sitting between them. CDR3 length: 14 residues. CDR3 region: CASSLGLGNTEAFF. The CDR3, as DNA: TGCGCCAGCAGCTTGGGACTAGGGAACACTGAAGCTTTCTTT.

The V call is TRBV9, the J call TRBJ2-2; 8 bases are a match to TRBD2. This CDR3 has 16 residues. Trimming removed 0 bases from V and 7 bases from J; junction bases left unmatched: 8. CDR1 and CDR2 (germline): SGDLS, YYNGEE. As DNA, the CDR3 is TGTGCCAGCAGCGTAGCCAGCGGGAGTGTCTACGGGGAGCTGTTTTTT. Protein product: CASSVASGSVYGELFF. Complete variable domain (other parts from reference TRBV9 and TRBJ2-2): DSGVTQTPKHLITATGQRVTLRCSPRSGDLSVYWYQQSLDQGLQFLIQYYNGEERAKGNILERFSAQQFPDLHSELNLSSLELGDSALYFCASSVASGSVYGELFFGEGSRLTVL.

In this sample, this clone turned up a few times. The gene calls are TRBV7-3 and TRBJ2-7, with D perhaps matching TRBD2 (6 bases). The V end lost 1 base, the J end lost 4 bases, and 17 bases lay between the germline ends. The CDR3 totals 16 residues. Germline CDR1 SGHTA, CDR2 FQGTGA. The CDR3 bases are TGTGCCAGCAGCTTAAGGCCAGGGACTGAATATTACGAGCAGTACTTC. It codes for CASSLRPGTEYYEQYF.

J is TRBJ2-6 and V is TRBV27, with 11 bases lining up with TRBD2. Germline CDR1 MNHEY, CDR2 SMNVEV (reference sequence). This CDR3 is 17 amino acids long. After removal of 4 bases from V and 0 bases from J, the junction contained 2 bases not matched to a gene. CDR3 amino acids: CASSSSGRSSGANVLTF. The CDR3 DNA reads TGTGCCAGCAGTTCTAGCGGGAGGAGCTCTGGGGCCAACGTCCTGACTTTC.

V and J are TRBV7-6 and TRBJ1-1; D ambiguous. CDR1 is SGHVS, CDR2 FNYEAQ, per germline. The CDR3 covers 12 residues. Trimming pared 5 bases from V and 6 bases from J, leaving 10 bases between. CDR3 bases: TGTGCCAGCAGCGATGGCCGAGCTGAAGCTTTCTTT. This gives the protein CASSDGRAEAFF. Using reference TRBV7-6 and TRBJ1-1 for the parts outside the CDR3, the full variable domain is GAGVSQSPRYKVTKRGQDVALRCDPISGHVSLYWYRQALGQGPEFLTYFNYEAQQDKSGLPNDRFSAERPEGSISTLTIQRTEQRDSAMYRCASSDGRAEAFFGQGTRLTVV.

The chain joins TRBV7-9 to TRBJ1-4, with D tentatively TRBD1 (6 bases). The CDR3 has 15 residues. Germline CDR1 reads SEHNR; CDR2 reads FQNEAQ (reference sequence). The ends were cut back, 5 bases at V and 7 bases at J, with 17 bases in the middle. The CDR3 loop is CASSPREGEAEKLFF. CDR3 coding DNA: TGTGCCAGCAGCCCACGGGAGGGGGAGGCTGAAAAACTGTTTTTT.

This chain uses TRBV7-8 with TRBJ1-3; unclear D gene. Deletions cut 5 bases from V and 0 bases from J, with 20 bases between. Per the germline V gene, CDR1 is SGHVS and CDR2 is FQNEAQ. The CDR3 has 18 residues. The CDR3 bases are TGTGCCAGCAGCCTAGGCGGGATACTCGCGATCTCTGGAAACACCATATATTTT. This sequence encodes CASSLGGILAISGNTIYF.